Following are 8 T cell receptor beta chains from one sample sequenced in a study of monozygotic twins with cystic fibrosis. TCRdb keeps only in-frame clones here, not all; method: immunoSEQ multiplex PCR. The sample yields approximately 24,000 clones, around nine tenths seen once. Sequencing input: blood. The receptors were gathered from a young woman with cystic fibrosis.

This chain links TRBV4-2 with TRBJ2-5; 9 bases line up with TRBD2. CDR1 is LGHNA and CDR2 is YNFKEQ in the germline V gene. The CDR3 runs 15 residues. V shed 0 bases, J shed 1 base, and the junction held 0 bases outside the gene matches. CDR3 in DNA: TGTGCCAGCAGCCAAGAGCGGGGGGGCCAAGAGACCCAGTACTTC. It translates to CASSQERGGQETQYF.

This chain links TRBV7-9 with TRBJ2-3; no firm D call. Germline CDR1 reads SEHNR; CDR2 reads FQNEAQ (reference sequence). The CDR3 sequence is 12 residues long. V lost 2 bases, J lost 2 bases, and 2 bases lay in between. In nucleotides, the CDR3 is TGTGCCAGCAGCTTACTCACAGATACGCAGTATTTT. Protein sequence: CASSLLTDTQYF.

The genes are TRBV6-6 and TRBJ1-4; no firm D call. Trimming left V 0 bases short and J 0 bases short, with 8 bases between. CDR1 MNHNY and CDR2 SVGAGI come from the germline V gene (reference sequence). The length of the CDR3 is 16 residues. Here the CDR3 reads CASSYSPPATNEKLFF. The CDR3 nucleotides are TGTGCCAGCAGTTACTCCCCACCCGCAACTAATGAAAAACTGTTTTTT.

This sequence joins TRBV19 and TRBJ2-3, with a weak D call TRBD2 (7 bases). CDR1 LNHDA and CDR2 SQIVND come from the germline V gene (reference sequence). Trimming left V 7 bases short and J 9 bases short, with 11 bases between. The CDR3 runs 11 residues. In DNA form, the CDR3 reads TGTGCCAGTAAGGGGGGGGGAACGCAGTATTTT. This sequence encodes CASKGGGTQYF.

The chain employs TRBV5-6 and TRBJ1-2; a weak D match, TRBD1 (5 bases). The V gene lost 2 bases and the J gene lost 4 bases, with 15 bases spanning the gap. There are 15 residues in the CDR3. Germline-derived CDR1 and CDR2 are SGHDT and YYEEEE. The CDR3 is CASSFSNRSPYGYTF. CDR3 DNA: TGTGCCAGCAGCTTCTCCAACAGGTCGCCCTATGGCTACACCTTC.

This clone has a single count. This chain joins TRBV19 and TRBJ2-7, with D uncertain. The germline CDR1 and CDR2 sequences are LNHDA and SQIVND (reference sequence). With 4 bases removed from V and 3 bases from J, the gap between germline ends came to 4 bases. The CDR3 is made up of 11 amino acids. The CDR3 loop is CASSRDYEQYF. The CDR3, as DNA: TGTGCCAGTAGTAGAGACTACGAGCAGTACTTC. The whole variable domain, remainder taken from reference TRBV19 and TRBJ2-7, is DGGITQSPKYLFRKEGQNVTLSCEQNLNHDAMYWYRQDPGQGLRLIYYSQIVNDFQKGDIAEGYSVSREKKESFPLTVTSAQKNPTAFYLCASSRDYEQYFGPGTRLTVT.

Concerning this clone: Other DNA sequences from this sample encode an identical CDR3 as well. The chain carries TRBV5-6 and TRBJ2-7; no clear D gene. CDR1 SGHDT and CDR2 YYEEEE come from the germline V gene. The germline V and J ends were trimmed by 0 bases and 0 bases, with 4 bases remaining between them. This CDR3 region has 13 residues. The CDR3 loop is CASSLGSSYEQYF. The DNA of the CDR3 is TGTGCCAGCAGCTTGGGTAGCTCCTACGAGCAGTACTTC.

The CDR3 is CASSISGGQFF. The CDR3 nucleotides are TGTGCCAGTAGTATTAGCGGGGGGCAGTTCTTC. The chain couples TRBV19 to TRBJ2-1, with 9 bases lining up with TRBD2. J gave up 12 bases and V 3 bases, and 0 bases lay outside the gene matches. Germline V gene sequence: CDR1 LNHDA, CDR2 SQIVND (reference sequence). The CDR3 length is 11 residues.